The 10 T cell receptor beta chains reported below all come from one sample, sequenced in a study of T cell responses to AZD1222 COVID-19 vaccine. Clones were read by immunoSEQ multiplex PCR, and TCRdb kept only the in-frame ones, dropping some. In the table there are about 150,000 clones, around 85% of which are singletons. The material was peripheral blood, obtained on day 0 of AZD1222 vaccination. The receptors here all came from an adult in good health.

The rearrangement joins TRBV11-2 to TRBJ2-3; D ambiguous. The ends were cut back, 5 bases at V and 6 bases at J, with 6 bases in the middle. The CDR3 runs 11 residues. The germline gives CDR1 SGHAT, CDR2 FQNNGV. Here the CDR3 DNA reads TGTGCCAGCAGCCACGGGGATACGCAGTATTTT. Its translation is CASSHGDTQYF.

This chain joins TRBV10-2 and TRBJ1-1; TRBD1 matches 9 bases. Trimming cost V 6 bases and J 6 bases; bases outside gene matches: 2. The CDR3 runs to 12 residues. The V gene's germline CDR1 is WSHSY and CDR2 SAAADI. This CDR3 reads CASRQGASEAFF. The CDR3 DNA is TGCGCCAGCAGACAGGGGGCCTCTGAAGCTTTCTTT.

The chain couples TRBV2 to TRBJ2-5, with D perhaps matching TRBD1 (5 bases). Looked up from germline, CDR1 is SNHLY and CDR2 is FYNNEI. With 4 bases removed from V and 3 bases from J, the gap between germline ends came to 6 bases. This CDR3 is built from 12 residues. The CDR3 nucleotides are TGTGCCAGCAGTGTCAGGGAAGAGACCCAGTACTTC. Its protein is CASSVREETQYF.

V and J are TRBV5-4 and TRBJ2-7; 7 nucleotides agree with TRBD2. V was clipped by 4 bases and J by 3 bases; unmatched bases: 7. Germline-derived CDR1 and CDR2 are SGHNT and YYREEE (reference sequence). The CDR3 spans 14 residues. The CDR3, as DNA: TGTGCCAGCAGCGCGGGGGTAGCGGGCTACGAGCAGTACTTC. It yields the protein CASSAGVAGYEQYF.

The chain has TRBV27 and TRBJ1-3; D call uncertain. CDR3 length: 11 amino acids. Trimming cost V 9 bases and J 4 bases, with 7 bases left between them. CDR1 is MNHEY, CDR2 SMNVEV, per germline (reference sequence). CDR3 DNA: TGTGCCAGTGGGTCGGGAAACACCATATATTTT. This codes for CASGSGNTIYF.

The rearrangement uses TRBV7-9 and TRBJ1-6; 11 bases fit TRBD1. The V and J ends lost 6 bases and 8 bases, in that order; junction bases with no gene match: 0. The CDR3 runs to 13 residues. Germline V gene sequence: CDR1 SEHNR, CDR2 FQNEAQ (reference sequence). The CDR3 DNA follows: TGTGCCAGCAGGGGACAGGGGGATTCACCCCTCCACTTT. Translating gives CASRGQGDSPLHF. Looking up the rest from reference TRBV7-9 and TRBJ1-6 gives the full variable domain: DTGVSQNPRHKITKRGQNVTFRCDPISEHNRLYWYRQTLGQGPEFLTYFQNEAQLEKSRLLSDRFSAERPKGSFSTLEIQRTEQGDSAMYLCASRGQGDSPLHFGNGTRLTVT.

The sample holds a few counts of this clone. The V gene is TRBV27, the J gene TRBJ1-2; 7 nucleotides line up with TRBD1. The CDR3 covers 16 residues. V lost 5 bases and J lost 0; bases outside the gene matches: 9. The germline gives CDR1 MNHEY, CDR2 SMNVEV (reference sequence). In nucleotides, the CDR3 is TGTGCCAGCAGTCCTAGATCGACAGGGACTAACTATGGCTACACCTTC. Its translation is CASSPRSTGTNYGYTF.

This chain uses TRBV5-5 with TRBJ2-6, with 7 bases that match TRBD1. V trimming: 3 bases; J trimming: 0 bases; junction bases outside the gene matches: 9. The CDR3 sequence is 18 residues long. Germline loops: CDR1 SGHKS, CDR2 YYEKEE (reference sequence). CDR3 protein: CASSSTGTAYSGANVLTF. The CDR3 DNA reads TGTGCCAGCAGCTCAACCGGGACAGCTTACTCTGGGGCCAACGTCCTGACTTTC.

The CDR3 region is CSASKQGSVGNTIYF. The DNA for the CDR3 is TGCAGTGCTAGTAAGCAAGGTTCCGTTGGAAACACCATATATTTT. The chain joins TRBV20-1 to TRBJ1-3; no clear D gene. Germline lookup yields CDR1 DFQATT and CDR2 SNEGSKA (reference sequence). The CDR3 consists of 15 residues. V gave up 3 bases and J gave up 3 bases, with 15 bases separating them.

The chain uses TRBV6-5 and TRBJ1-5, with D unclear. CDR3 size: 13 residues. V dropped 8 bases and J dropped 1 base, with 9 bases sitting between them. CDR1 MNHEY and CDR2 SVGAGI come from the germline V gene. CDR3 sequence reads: CASALASNQPQHF. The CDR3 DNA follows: TGTGCCAGCGCCCTCGCGAGCAATCAGCCCCAGCATTTT.